This entry lists 5 T cell receptor beta chains sequenced from one sample in a study of post-analysis software for immune sequencing data. Findings of the study overall: With TRBV5-6, TRBV5-1 and TRBV20-1 included, about five TRBV segments were more frequent in patients than in controls.

Sequencing libraries made from TCR beta cDNA carried unique molecular identifiers. TCRdb called the PCR reads again in MiXCR, with one record for every CDR3 protein. The data contain over 700,000 distinct CDR3 sequences, 25% to 30% of them singletons. Their antigens are not known. Material for sequencing was blood. The receptors were gathered from a girl between 10 and 17 years old with multiple sclerosis.

J is TRBJ2-1 and V is TRBV3-1; D is undetermined. CDR1 is LGHDT, CDR2 YNNKEL, per germline (reference sequence). This CDR3 has 12 residues. Trimming pared 4 bases from V and 6 bases from J, leaving 7 bases between. CDR3 coding DNA: TGTGCCAGCAGCCGCCCAGGCAATGAGCAGTTCTTC. Translating it yields CASSRPGNEQFF.

The chain couples TRBV29-1 to TRBJ1-4; maybe TRBD1 (5 bases). The CDR3 is 12 amino acids. V was cut by 7 bases and J by 5 bases, with 11 bases left in between. Germline V gene lookup returns CDR1 SQVTM and CDR2 ANQGSEA. CDR3 sequence: CSGSRGNEKLFF. The CDR3 DNA sequence: TGCAGCGGGTCTCGGGGGAATGAAAAACTGTTTTTT.

This clonotype was seen only a few times. The chain employs TRBV7-2 and TRBJ2-3; TRBD2 might be the D (5 bases). Trimming stripped 7 bases from V and 0 bases from J, with 17 bases between. CDR3 length: 16 amino acids. Germline V gives CDR1 SGHTA, CDR2 FQGNSA. CDR3 sequence: CASTRGVSGSTDTQYF. For the CDR3, the DNA is TGTGCCAGCACCCGTGGGGTGAGCGGTAGCACAGATACGCAGTATTTT.

Only a few counts were recorded for this clonotype. The chain is built from TRBV20-1 and TRBJ2-5; D remains unclear. The V gene lost 8 bases and the J gene lost 2 bases, with 15 bases spanning the gap. The CDR3 covers 13 residues. Germline loops: CDR1 DFQATT, CDR2 SNEGSKA (reference sequence). The CDR3 sequence: CSPPRREQETQYF. CDR3 in DNA: TGCAGTCCCCCGAGGCGAGAGCAAGAGACCCAGTACTTC.

V and J are TRBV20-1 and TRBJ2-5; TRBD1 matches 8 bases. This CDR3 spans 12 amino acids. The V gene end was trimmed by 8 bases and the J gene end by 5 bases; junction bases not matched to a gene: 7. Germline V lookup: CDR1 DFQATT, CDR2 SNEGSKA (reference sequence). CDR3 bases: TGCAGTCTAACCCGGACAGGGGAGACCCAGTACTTC. As protein: CSLTRTGETQYF.